The 10 T cell receptor beta chains below were found in one sample sequenced in a study of T cell repertoires in cytomegalovirus infection (dated by TCRdb to about 2019). This specimen's treatment or condition label, interpreted: in vitro stimulation with specific CMV peptide epitopes to enrich CMV-specific T cells. TCRdb shows the sequencer as Illumina HiSeq 1500. TCRdb reprocessed the public reads (quality trimming at Q25 with fastp, clone calling with MiXCR) and kept in-frame beta chains. Every entry covers one CDR3 protein and lists the most common genes and DNA from its rows. Counted in this sample were 900,000 to 950,000 distinct CDR3 sequences; around 32% of them appeared once. Clones ranked in the top ten supply 11% to 15% of the sample. Their antigens are not known. The sequences come from cultured CD8+ T cells from PBMCs, collected from culture after CMV antigen stimulation. Source of these receptors: a human donor in good health (CMV status not recorded). Some clones in this sample may be carry-over from other donors' samples.

The chain joins TRBV7-6 to TRBJ2-7, with D perhaps TRBD1 (6 bases). CDR3 length: 13 residues. The germline gives CDR1 SGHVS, CDR2 FNYEAQ. The ends were cut back, 1 base at V and 6 bases at J, with 10 bases in the middle. CDR3 sequence: CASSLGTAGEQYV. The CDR3 DNA reads TGTGCCAGCAGCTTAGGGACAGCTGGCGAGCAGTACGTC.

This chain links TRBV3-1 with TRBJ1-2; the D gene is possibly TRBD1 (6 bases). Germline CDR1 LGHDT, CDR2 YNNKEL (reference sequence). Trimming took 6 bases from V and 4 from J, leaving 18 bases between them. The CDR3 length is 15 residues. CDR3 coding DNA: TGTGCCAGCAGACAAAATTCGGGACACTTCTATGGCTACACCTTC. Amino acid sequence: CASRQNSGHFYGYTF.

The chain carries TRBV4-3 and TRBJ2-2, with 11 bases aligning to TRBD2. There are 16 residues in the CDR3. V trimming: 0 bases; J trimming: 10 bases; junction bases outside the gene matches: 7. Per germline, CDR1 LGHNA and CDR2 YSLEER. The CDR3 region has the DNA TGCGCCAGCAGCCAAGAATTAGCGGGGGGGCCGGAGGAGCTGTTTTTT. Residues: CASSQELAGGPEELFF.

This chain joins TRBV20-1 and TRBJ1-1, with 9 bases that match TRBD1. Germline loops: CDR1 DFQATT, CDR2 SNEGSKA (reference sequence). This CDR3 contains 14 residues. V shed 2 bases and J 5 bases; nucleotides not matched to a gene: 6. CDR3 DNA sequence: TGCAGTGCTAGATCCGGGACAGGGAGGACTGAAGCTTTCTTT. It yields the protein CSARSGTGRTEAFF.

This clonotype was counted a few times. At one boundary the junction diverges from the germline segment, which might be a read error. CDR3 coding DNA: TGTGCCAGCAGCTTAGCGGAGGGGCAGGCGGGTGAAAAACTGTTTTTT. It translates to CASSLAEGQAGEKLFF. The J gene is TRBJ1-4, the V gene TRBV12-3 or TRBV12-4; TRBD1 might be the D (5 bases). The CDR3 spans 16 residues.

This chain joins TRBV12-3 or TRBV12-4 and TRBJ1-1, with D possibly TRBD1 on 6 matching bases. This CDR3 is built from 15 residues. Trimming pared 5 bases from V and 3 bases from J, leaving 16 bases between. The CDR3 reads CASSTLSGGHTEAFF. CDR3 DNA: TGTGCCAGCAGTACCCTTTCGGGGGGCCACACTGAAGCTTTCTTT.

This clonotype appeared many times. V usage is TRBV5-4 and J usage is TRBJ1-3; the D gene is possibly TRBD1 (5 bases). The CDR3 length is 16 residues. V lost 0 bases and J 4 bases, leaving 14 bases between the germline ends. Germline CDR1 is SGHNT and CDR2 is YYREEE (reference sequence). CDR3 residues: CASSLDGGFSGNTIYF. The CDR3, as DNA: TGTGCCAGCAGCTTGGATGGGGGATTTTCCGGAAACACCATATATTTT.

This clonotype was seen a few times. The gene calls are TRBV28 and TRBJ1-1, with D uncertain. This CDR3 has 12 residues. Germline CDR1 reads MDHEN; CDR2 reads SYDVKM. V lost 4 bases to trimming and J lost 7 bases, with 10 bases between them. Written as DNA, the CDR3 is TGTGCCAGCAGTTCAAATAGTTATGAAGCTTTCTTT. It translates to CASSSNSYEAFF.

This clonotype has more than one count but fewer than ten. V usage is TRBV6-6 and J usage is TRBJ1-6; D may be TRBD1 (5 bases). There are 19 residues in the CDR3. Germline V lookup: CDR1 MNHNY, CDR2 SVGAGI (reference sequence). V lost 1 base to trimming and J lost 7 bases, with 23 bases between them. In DNA, the CDR3 is TGTGCCAGCAGTTACTTGACAGTGGGCCTCGGTATAGGGAATTCACCCCTCCACTTT. It translates to CASSYLTVGLGIGNSPLHF.

As regards this clonotype: This CDR3 is missing its conserved last phenylalanine or tryptophan, likely due to a read error. The J gene is TRBJ2-1, the V gene TRBV4-1, with TRBD2 matching 7 bases. The CDR3 totals 17 residues. Germline lookup yields CDR1 MGHRA and CDR2 YSYEKL. V dropped 4 bases and J dropped 6; count of bases not matched to a gene: 15. The CDR3 DNA reads TGCGCCAGCAGCCTCCGCCGGGGACTAAGACAGACCAATGAGCAGTTCTAC. It encodes CASSLRRGLRQTNEQFY.